This TCR beta chain is drawn from a study of glioma-infiltrating T cells. Study in general: Low-grade gliomas were grade II; glioblastomas were grade IV at initial diagnosis.

The iRepertoire nested amplicon-rescue multiplex PCR amplified TCR alpha and beta CDR3s from RNA. MiXCR was run by TCRdb on the multiplex PCR reads, yielding one entry per CDR3 protein. This sample has about 410,000 distinct CDR3 sequences, with roughly two fifths found just once. Findings of the study overall: Above-expected tissue-blood divergence occurred in all gliomas, most in low-grade ones. Tissue and blood shared very few CDR3 sequences.

This CDR3 has 16 residues. V dropped 4 bases and J dropped 10 bases, with 22 bases sitting between them. CDR1 is SGHTA, CDR2 FQGNSA, per germline. Remarks on this clonotype: Its specificity is not known.

The sample taken for sequencing was glioma tissue, nonneoplastic brain tissue, or PBMCs (not recorded which). This clonotype originated in a human donor with low-grade glioma or glioblastoma, undergoing nonglioma brain surgery, or in good health (not recorded which). The V call is TRBV7-2, the J call TRBJ2-2; a possible D gene is TRBD1 (5 bases). CDR3 DNA: TGTGCCAGCAGCTGGGGAAGTGACAGTTTAAGAAAGGAGCTGTTTTTT. It is translated as CASSWGSDSLRKELFF.